A selection of T cell receptor beta chains follows, all from one sample in a study of blood T cells in healthy people across ages. TCRdb recomputed calls from the 5' RACE reads with MiXCR, one row per CDR3 protein. The repertoire holds around 580,000 distinct CDR3 sequences, less than 60% seen once, with around 25% in the top ten. The sample comprised blood. The source is a man older than 75 in good health. Each CDR3 is given with its conserved first and last residue. A D gene is named only where the DNA matches it firmly. The listing skips clone size in some rows; elsewhere it reads once, few, many or a size class.

D | J | V | size | CDR3 | DNA
- | TRBJ2-1 | TRBV24-1 | - | CATSERKESHNEQFF | TGTGCCACCAGTGAGAGGAAGGAAAGCCACAATGAGCAGTTCTTC
TRBD1 | TRBJ2-5 | TRBV20-1 | few | CSARGQPGETQYF | TGCAGTGCTAGGGGACAGCCAGGGGAGACCCAGTACTTC
TRBD2 | TRBJ2-3 | TRBV5-1 | - | CASTGTSADTQYF | TGCGCCAGCACCGGGACTAGTGCAGATACGCAGTATTTT
TRBD2 | TRBJ2-7 | TRBV20-1 | - | CSAPLRLAGVSEQYF | TGCAGTGCTCCACTCCGACTAGCGGGAGTGAGCGAGCAGTACTTC
- | TRBJ2-1 | TRBV20-1 | - | CLSVAGDEQFF | TGCCTGTCAGTAGCAGGCGATGAGCAGTTCTTC
- | TRBJ2-5 | TRBV29-1 | - | CSVEEIVGTLWGETQYF | TGCAGCGTTGAAGAGATTGTGGGCACACTTTGGGGCGAGACCCAGTACTTC
TRBD2 | TRBJ2-4 | TRBV7-2 | few | CASSFSSGVAKNIQYF | TGTGCCAGCAGCTTTAGTAGCGGGGTGGCCAAAAACATTCAGTACTTC
TRBD1 | TRBJ1-4 | TRBV20-1 | - | CSATQGTNEKLFF | TGCAGTGCGACACAGGGGACTAATGAAAAACTGTTTTTT
- | TRBJ1-2 | TRBV9 | few | CASSPRGDGYGYTF | TGTGCCAGCAGCCCGCGGGGGGACGGCTATGGCTACACCTTC
TRBD2 | TRBJ2-1 | TRBV28 | - | CASSPYGLARRHEQFF | TGTGCCAGCAGTCCCTACGGACTAGCAAGGAGGCATGAGCAGTTCTTC
- | TRBJ1-5 | TRBV29-1 | few | CSVEPQVGQPQHF | TGCAGCGTTGAGCCCCAGGTGGGTCAGCCCCAGCATTTT
TRBD2 | TRBJ2-5 | TRBV13 | many | CASSSSGRAGETQYF | TGTGCCAGCAGCTCTAGCGGGAGGGCCGGAGAGACCCAGTACTTC
- | TRBJ2-5 | TRBV29-1 | - | CSVEGVQGIETQYF | TGCAGCGTTGAGGGCGTCCAGGGGATCGAGACCCAGTACTTC
- | TRBJ2-1 | TRBV12-3/TRBV12-4 | many | CASSPPGGYNEQFF | TGTGCCAGCAGTCCCCCGGGCGGTTACAATGAGCAGTTCTTC
TRBD2 | TRBJ2-2 | TRBV11-2 | - | CASSLTSRTGELFF | TGTGCCAGCAGCTTGACTAGCCGGACCGGGGAGCTGTTTTTT
TRBD1 | TRBJ2-5 | TRBV7-9 | few | CASSSGQGAVEQYF | TGTGCCAGCAGCTCTGGACAGGGGGCTGTTGAGCAGTACTTC
- | TRBJ2-5 | TRBV3-1 | - | CASSQGWGETQYF | TGTGCCAGCAGCCAAGGGTGGGGGGAGACCCAGTACTTC
- | TRBJ1-1 | TRBV30 | once | CAWSLSRSTEAFF | TGTGCCTGGAGTCTTTCACGTAGCACTGAAGCTTTCTTT
- | TRBJ2-1 | TRBV6-6 | many | CASSYGLLTDEQFF | TGTGCCAGCAGTTATGGCCTCTTAACCGATGAGCAGTTCTTC
TRBD1 | TRBJ1-2 | TRBV9 | - | CASSRPDRGFNYGYTF | TGTGCCAGCAGCCGACCGGACAGGGGTTTTAACTATGGCTACACCTTC
TRBD2 | TRBJ2-3 | TRBV27 | - | CASSSTSGGAGDTQYF | TGTGCCAGCAGTTCTACTAGCGGGGGGGCTGGAGATACGCAGTATTTT
- | TRBJ1-1 | TRBV6-4 | - | CASSAERGMGAFF | TGTGCCAGCAGCGCCGAACGGGGAATGGGAGCTTTCTTT
- | TRBJ2-5 | TRBV12-5 | - | CASGPTREETQYF | TGTGCTAGTGGCCCCACTCGCGAAGAGACCCAGTACTTC
- | TRBJ1-4 | TRBV5-1 | - | CASSGDLNEKLFF | TGCGCCAGCAGTGGGGACCTAAATGAAAAACTGTTTTTT
TRBD2 | TRBJ2-5 | TRBV15 | few | CATSRDRGLAGETQYF | TGTGCCACCAGCAGAGATCGCGGACTAGCGGGAGAGACCCAGTACTTC
TRBD2 | TRBJ2-1 | TRBV20-1 | - | CSARDGDSGRITYNEQFF | TGCAGTGCTAGAGATGGGGACAGCGGGAGGATCACCTACAATGAGCAGTTCTTC
TRBD1 | TRBJ2-3 | TRBV4-2 | - | CASSQDDREDTQYF | TGTGCCAGCAGCCAAGACGACAGGGAAGATACGCAGTATTTT
- | TRBJ2-2 | TRBV12-3/TRBV12-4 | - | CASTRDYTGELFF | TGTGCCAGCACCCGGGACTACACCGGGGAGCTGTTTTTT
- | TRBJ2-7 | TRBV3-1 | - | CASSRGAWRETGEQYF | TGTGCCAGCAGCCGGGGGGCCTGGCGGGAGACCGGCGAGCAGTACTTC
- | TRBJ1-6 | TRBV7-2 | once | CASSLDWTQISPLHF | TGCGCCAGCAGCTTAGACTGGACCCAAATTTCACCCCTCCACTTT
- | TRBJ2-7 | TRBV20-1 | - | CSATGGGRSYEQYF | TGCAGTGCAACAGGGGGAGGGAGGTCCTACGAGCAGTACTTC
- | TRBJ2-7 | TRBV29-1 | once | CSATYSYEQYF | TGCAGCGCAACCTACTCCTACGAGCAGTACTTC
- | TRBJ2-7 | TRBV10-3 | - | CAISESMVGGYEQYF | TGTGCCATCAGTGAGTCGATGGTAGGGGGCTACGAGCAGTACTTC
TRBD2 | TRBJ2-2 | TRBV5-4 | - | CASSPGGRANTGELFF | TGTGCCAGCAGCCCGGGGGGAAGGGCCAACACCGGGGAGCTGTTTTTT
TRBD2 | TRBJ2-5 | TRBV28 | - | CASRTSGRGSYF | TGTGCCAGTCGCACTAGCGGGAGGGGGTCGTACTTC
- | TRBJ2-7 | TRBV6-6 | many | CASSSPTVSYEQYF | TGTGCCAGCAGTTCCCCGACAGTGTCCTACGAGCAGTACTTC
- | TRBJ2-5 | TRBV21-1 | - | CASSKSLAGVKETQYF | TGTGCCAGCAGCAAGAGCCTAGCGGGAGTAAAAGAGACCCAGTACTTC
- | TRBJ2-7 | TRBV29-1 | few | CSVEAGARGGEQYF | TGCAGCGTTGAAGCGGGAGCGAGAGGGGGGGAGCAGTACTTC
- | TRBJ1-3 | TRBV9 | - | CASTPTGGPGNTIYF | TGTGCCAGCACCCCTACGGGAGGACCTGGAAACACCATATATTTT
- | TRBJ1-1 | TRBV11-2 | - | CASSEHMNTEAFF | TGTGCCAGCAGCGAGCATATGAACACTGAAGCTTTCTTT
- | TRBJ2-7 | TRBV12-3/TRBV12-4 | - | CASSLGDAQAYEQYF | TGTGCCAGCAGTTTAGGTGACGCTCAGGCCTACGAGCAGTACTTC
TRBD1 | TRBJ1-6 | TRBV4-2 | - | CASSFSGQNNSPLHF | TGTGCCAGCAGCTTCTCGGGACAGAATAATTCACCCCTCCACTTT
- | TRBJ2-1 | TRBV11-2 | - | CASSLVLVQQFF | TGTGCCAGCAGCTTAGTGTTGGTACAGCAGTTCTTC
TRBD2 | TRBJ2-1 | TRBV7-2 | few | CASSAGTRPNEQFF | TGTGCCAGCAGCGCTGGGACTAGACCCAATGAGCAGTTCTTC
- | TRBJ2-5 | TRBV2 | - | CASRRGSFQETQYF | TGTGCCAGCAGGAGGGGGTCATTCCAAGAGACCCAGTACTTC
- | TRBJ1-2 | TRBV2 | - | CASSETGQYYGYTF | TGTGCCAGCAGTGAAACCGGGCAGTACTATGGCTACACCTTC
TRBD1 | TRBJ2-1 | TRBV6-6 | many | CASRLEGQDYNEQFF | TGTGCCAGCAGGCTAGAGGGACAGGACTACAATGAGCAGTTCTTC
TRBD2 | TRBJ2-1 | TRBV7-7 | - | CASVPGLAGNEQFF | TGTGCTAGCGTCCCGGGACTAGCGGGAAATGAGCAGTTCTTC
TRBD1 | TRBJ1-1 | TRBV4-3 | few | CASSQSSGTGGEAFF | TGCGCCAGCAGCCAGTCCTCCGGGACAGGGGGTGAAGCTTTCTTT
- | TRBJ2-1 | TRBV28 | - | CASTVGGASSYNEQFF | TGTGCCAGCACCGTGGGGGGCGCCTCCTCCTACAATGAGCAGTTCTTC
- | TRBJ1-1 | TRBV4-1 | - | CASSQTSGEGTEAFF | TGCGCCAGTAGCCAAACCTCAGGAGAGGGCACTGAAGCTTTCTTT
- | TRBJ2-4 | TRBV7-2 | - | CASSLTGGAKNIQYF | TGTGCCAGCAGCCTTACGGGGGGCGCGAAAAACATTCAGTACTTC
- | TRBJ2-2 | TRBV27 | - | CASSRLTGELFF | TGTGCCAGCAGTCGTCTCACCGGGGAGCTGTTTTTT
- | TRBJ2-5 | TRBV6-2/TRBV6-3 | - | CASSQEGSQYF | TGTGCCAGCAGTCAAGAAGGCTCCCAGTACTTC
- | TRBJ2-4 | TRBV7-8 | few | CASSLEGQTQKNIQYF | TGTGCCAGCAGCTTAGAGGGGCAGACACAAAAAAACATTCAGTACTTC
- | TRBJ1-1 | TRBV6-2/TRBV6-3 | - | CASSMDTEAFF | TGTGCCAGCAGTATGGATACTGAAGCTTTCTTT
TRBD1 | TRBJ2-6 | TRBV4-3 | few | CASSQTGTGRTGANVLTF | TGCGCCAGCAGCCAAACCGGGACAGGGAGGACTGGGGCCAACGTCCTGACTTTC
- | TRBJ2-1 | TRBV7-6 | few | CASSPGTDNEQFF | TGTGCCAGCAGCCCTGGGACTGACAATGAGCAGTTCTTC